The source of this T cell receptor (beta chain) is a study of graft-versus-host responses after intestinal transplantation. With regard to this clone: What it binds is not known.

Generated by immunoSEQ multiplex PCR, the TCRdb table keeps only in-frame clones and is missing some. The sample carries approximately 63,000 clones, around 93% recorded once. CDR1 and CDR2 from the germline V gene are SGHRS and YFSETQ. V lost 0 bases and J lost 2; bases outside the gene matches: 2. The length of the CDR3 is 15 residues. General observations from the study: Circulating GvH clone levels at their peak were associated with HvG declines (early post-transplant).

The clonotype was recovered from a human donor who was the organ donor for an intestinal transplant. Sequencing used unstimulated CD4+ T cells sorted from spleen or lymph node cells, obtained before transplant. The chain joins TRBV5-1 to TRBJ2-7, with 10 bases that match TRBD1. CDR3 region: CASSLAGTGAYEQYF. In nucleotides, the CDR3 is TGCGCCAGCAGCTTGGCCGGGACAGGGGCCTACGAGCAGTACTTC.